The 27 T cell receptor beta chains listed next were all sequenced from one sample in a study of cytomegalovirus exposure and HLA in healthy donors. The PCR had 60 Vbeta and 13 Jbeta primers. Repertoires were generated with immunoSEQ multiplex PCR, while TCRdb's copy carries only in-frame clones and drops some. The table records roughly 110,000 clones, 60% to 80% of them present only once. Sequencing was done on a sample of PBMCs. These receptors came from a female donor in good health and CMV-seronegative.

The genes are TRBV6-1 and TRBJ2-5; D call uncertain. The CDR3 contains 12 residues. Trimming removed 4 bases from V and 5 bases from J, with 8 bases in between. Germline CDR1 is MNHNS and CDR2 is SASEGT. CDR3 bases: TGTGCCAGCAGTGGTGTTCGGGAGACCCAGTACTTC. It encodes CASSGVRETQYF.

The V and J genes are TRBV28 and TRBJ2-5, with 8 positions matching TRBD2. Germline V gene sequence: CDR1 MDHEN, CDR2 SYDVKM. This CDR3 comprises 13 residues. The CDR3 sequence is CATGGASRETQYF. The CDR3 DNA reads TGTGCGACCGGGGGGGCCTCTCGCGAGACCCAGTACTTC.

This clone has more than one count but fewer than ten. This chain links TRBV30 with TRBJ1-6, with 10 bases fitting TRBD1. The CDR3 loop spans 13 amino acids. Trimming removed 8 bases from V and 5 bases from J; junction bases left unmatched: 3. Germline values: CDR1 GTSNPN, CDR2 SVGIG (reference sequence). CDR3 amino acids: CAGQGGDNSPLHF. In nucleotides, the CDR3 is TGTGCCGGACAGGGGGGGGATAATTCACCCCTCCACTTT.

V and J are TRBV14 and TRBJ1-2; D not resolved. This CDR3 region has 14 residues. Germline CDR1 is SGHDN and CDR2 is FVKESK. V was trimmed by 0 bases and J by 11 bases, leaving 16 bases between them. The CDR3 DNA sequence: TGTGCCAGCAGCCAAGACCGGGAGGTGCCCCAATACACCTTC. It is translated as CASSQDREVPQYTF. The variable domain in full, completed from reference TRBV14 and TRBJ1-2, reads EAGVTQFPSHSVIEKGQTVTLRCDPISGHDNLYWYRRVMGKEIKFLLHFVKESKQDESGMPNNRFLAERTGGTYSTLKVQPAELEDSGVYFCASSQDREVPQYTFGSGTRLTVV.

This clone was counted a few times. This chain connects TRBV5-5 to TRBJ2-5, with D perhaps TRBD2 (6 bases). Deletions cut 1 base from V and 2 bases from J, with 21 bases between. The germline gives CDR1 SGHKS, CDR2 YYEKEE (reference sequence). CDR3 length: 18 residues. The chain's CDR3 is CASSLNPVRAGTQETQYF. The CDR3 DNA is TGTGCCAGCAGCTTGAACCCTGTCAGGGCGGGAACACAAGAGACCCAGTACTTC.

The V call is TRBV27, the J call TRBJ2-7, with 12 bases identical to TRBD2. J was trimmed by 4 bases and V by 4 bases; bases with no gene match: 2. This CDR3 has 14 amino acids. Germline V lookup: CDR1 MNHEY, CDR2 SMNVEV (reference sequence). The CDR3 DNA is TGTGCCAGCAGTTATCTAGCGGGAGGGTACGAGCAGTACTTC. Translated: CASSYLAGGYEQYF.

This clone was observed a handful of times. This CDR3 reads CASSLGDRGAYEQYF. The DNA for the CDR3 is TGTGCCAGCAGTTTGGGGGACAGGGGTGCCTACGAGCAGTACTTC. This chain uses TRBV27 with TRBJ2-7, with 10 nucleotides matching TRBD1. The CDR3 contains 15 residues. CDR1 is MNHEY, CDR2 SMNVEV, per germline (reference sequence). Germline trimming cut 3 bases from V and 2 bases from J; bases unmatched to any gene: 4.

There are a few counts of this clone. The chain has TRBV5-8 and TRBJ2-1; 10 nucleotides match TRBD2. This CDR3 comprises 15 residues. Germline assignment: CDR1 SGHTS and CDR2 YDEGEE. With 7 bases clipped from V and 8 bases from J, the junction kept 12 bases outside the gene matches. The CDR3 sequence: CASGALLAGADEQFF. DNA for the CDR3: TGTGCCAGCGGGGCCCTCCTAGCGGGAGCTGATGAGCAGTTCTTC.

The chain uses TRBV5-1 and TRBJ1-3; 8 bases fit TRBD1. CDR3 length: 20 amino acids. V gave up 0 bases and J gave up 7 bases; unmatched junction bases: 21. Looked up from germline, CDR1 is SGHRS and CDR2 is YFSETQ. CDR3 sequence reads: CASSLVGTGSSWPAGNTIYF. In DNA, the CDR3 is TGCGCCAGCAGCTTGGTGGGGACAGGCAGTTCTTGGCCGGCCGGGAACACCATATATTTT.

The CDR3 nucleotides read TGCGCCAGCAGCCAAGATTTAGGGGTAGGAGGCTACACCTTC. It specifies CASSQDLGVGGYTF. This chain connects TRBV4-1 to TRBJ1-2, with TRBD1 as a possible D gene (5 bases). Trimming removed 0 bases at V and 8 bases at J, with 13 bases between. Looked up from germline, CDR1 is MGHRA and CDR2 is YSYEKL. The CDR3 runs 14 residues.

The chain carries TRBV10-3 and TRBJ2-3; TRBD2 aligns across 7 bases. The CDR3 runs 15 residues. Germline V gives CDR1 ENHRY, CDR2 SYGVKD. The V segment lost 2 bases and the J segment 3 bases; nucleotides outside the gene matches: 5. Here the CDR3 DNA reads TGTGCCATCAGTGAGGGGCTAGCGGAAACAGATACGCAGTATTTT. Its protein is CAISEGLAETDTQYF.

J is TRBJ2-5 and V is TRBV27; the D gene is possibly TRBD2 (6 bases). This CDR3 region has 16 residues. The V gene's germline CDR1 is MNHEY and CDR2 SMNVEV (reference sequence). Trimming took off 3 bases at V and 2 bases at J, with 16 bases between the two ends. DNA for the CDR3: TGTGCCAGCAGTTTTGCCGGGAGTCGGCGACAAGAGACCCAGTACTTC. Residues: CASSFAGSRRQETQYF.

This chain links TRBV15 with TRBJ2-7; TRBD2 might be the D (5 bases). The CDR3 is made up of 13 amino acids. Germline V gives CDR1 LNHNV, CDR2 YYDKDF (reference sequence). The V end was cut by 5 bases, the J end by 8 bases, with 16 bases between. CDR3 in DNA: TGTGCCACCAGCCTTCAGTCTAGCAGTAAGCAGTACTTC. The encoded protein is CATSLQSSSKQYF.

This clone was found a few times. The V and J genes are TRBV6-1 and TRBJ2-3, with D perhaps TRBD2 (5 bases). This CDR3 comprises 14 residues. The V and J ends lost 9 bases and 0 bases respectively, with 13 bases between them. Germline V gene lookup returns CDR1 MNHNS and CDR2 SASEGT. The CDR3 nucleotides read TGTGCCAGTCAGAGAGGGCTTAGCACAGATACGCAGTATTTT. Its translation: CASQRGLSTDTQYF.

The rearrangement links TRBV4-3 to TRBJ1-1, with 7 bases matching TRBD1. Germline CDR1 LGHNA, CDR2 YSLEER. With 0 bases clipped from V and 3 bases from J, the junction kept 7 bases outside the gene matches. The CDR3 spans 16 residues. The CDR3 region is CASSQDVGQGDTEAFF. In nucleotides, the CDR3 is TGCGCCAGCAGCCAAGATGTGGGGCAGGGGGACACTGAAGCTTTCTTT.

This clone was counted only a few times. The V call is TRBV27, the J call TRBJ2-7; 10 positions match TRBD2. This CDR3 has 16 amino acids. The V gene end was trimmed by 5 bases and the J gene end by 5 bases; junction bases not matched to a gene: 12. CDR1 and CDR2 (germline): MNHEY, SMNVEV (reference sequence). CDR3 residues: CASSPTSGLVLNEQYF. CDR3 DNA sequence: TGTGCCAGCAGTCCGACTAGCGGGCTAGTCCTAAACGAGCAGTACTTC.

The chain employs TRBV11-3 and TRBJ2-1, with D maybe TRBD1 (6 bases). From germline, CDR1 is SGHNT and CDR2 YENEEA. The V and J ends lost 7 bases and 9 bases respectively, with 13 bases between them. There are 12 residues in the CDR3. The CDR3 region is CASTRDKGEQFF. DNA for the CDR3: TGTGCCAGCACCCGGGACAAAGGTGAGCAGTTCTTC.

The chain recombines TRBV5-1 with TRBJ2-7; maybe TRBD1 (7 bases). Trimming left V 7 bases short and J 4 bases short, with 15 bases between. The CDR3 runs to 13 residues. Germline V gives CDR1 SGHRS, CDR2 YFSETQ. The CDR3 bases are TGCGCCAGCGCGGAGGGACAGAAATACGAGCAGTACTTC. Protein: CASAEGQKYEQYF.

The chain has TRBV5-5 and TRBJ2-2; TRBD1 might be the D (5 bases). Trimming removed 0 bases from V and 6 bases from J, with 6 bases in between. The CDR3 totals 13 residues. Germline values: CDR1 SGHKS, CDR2 YYEKEE (reference sequence). CDR3 coding DNA: TGTGCCAGCAGCTTGGTAGGGGCCGGGGAGCTGTTTTTT. Its translation is CASSLVGAGELFF.

This clone was counted once. The chain joins TRBV19 to TRBJ1-2; 9 bases fit TRBD1. This CDR3 spans 16 amino acids. After removal of 0 bases from V and 6 bases from J, the junction contained 8 bases not matched to a gene. Germline V gene data show CDR1 as LNHDA and CDR2 as SQIVND (reference sequence). The CDR3 DNA reads TGTGCCAGTAGTATAGAAACCGGGACAGGGCGGGATGGCTACACCTTC. Its protein product is CASSIETGTGRDGYTF.

The chain recombines TRBV7-9 with TRBJ2-7; D unclear. This CDR3 is built from 11 residues. V lost 6 bases, J lost 6 bases, and 9 bases lay in between. Per germline, CDR1 SEHNR and CDR2 FQNEAQ (reference sequence). CDR3 sequence reads: CASRPVIEQYF. The CDR3 region has the DNA TGTGCCAGCAGACCGGTAATCGAGCAGTACTTC.

The chain employs TRBV4-2 and TRBJ2-1, with 7 bases matching TRBD2. J lost 4 bases, V lost 0 bases, and 9 bases had no gene match. Germline CDR1 reads LGHNA; CDR2 reads YNFKEQ. CDR3 length: 17 residues. Written as DNA, the CDR3 is TGTGCCAGCAGCCAAGACCCTTACCGGGAGGTTTACAATGAGCAGTTCTTC. It yields the protein CASSQDPYREVYNEQFF.

The rearrangement joins TRBV19 to TRBJ1-1; 7 bases fit TRBD1. The CDR3 totals 14 residues. V shed 3 bases and J 1 base; nucleotides not matched to a gene: 2. From germline, CDR1 is LNHDA and CDR2 SQIVND (reference sequence). The CDR3 DNA follows: TGTGCCAGTAGTATTGGACAGGCGAACACTGAAGCTTTCTTT. It specifies CASSIGQANTEAFF.

The chain employs TRBV10-3 and TRBJ2-3, with a tentative D call TRBD2 (6 bases). The CDR3 loop spans 15 amino acids. Germline V gives CDR1 ENHRY, CDR2 SYGVKD. The V gene lost 2 bases and the J gene lost 2 bases, with 11 bases spanning the gap. CDR3 loop: CAISEGGGATDTQYF. The CDR3 DNA follows: TGTGCCATCAGTGAGGGAGGAGGGGCCACAGATACGCAGTATTTT.

This clone showed up just a few times. The chain employs TRBV4-2 and TRBJ2-6, with a weak D call TRBD1 (5 bases). V lost 3 bases, J lost 0 bases, and 9 bases lay in between. Per the germline V gene, CDR1 is LGHNA and CDR2 is YNFKEQ. The CDR3 sequence is 16 residues long. The CDR3 sequence: CASSHSGPSGANVLTF. CDR3 nucleotides: TGTGCCAGCAGCCACTCAGGGCCCTCTGGGGCCAACGTCCTGACTTTC.

The rearrangement links TRBV6-1 to TRBJ2-5, with D possibly matching TRBD1 (5 bases). The J call is uncertain, as TRBJ2-7 better fits the DNA end. The CDR3 extends over 13 amino acids. CDR1 MNHNS and CDR2 SASEGT come from the germline V gene. This CDR3 is CASSLTASYEQYF. For the CDR3, the DNA is TGTGCCAGCAGTTTGACAGCCTCCTACGAGCAGTACTTC.

The chain employs TRBV5-4 and TRBJ1-1, with TRBD1 matching 8 bases. Germline CDR1 reads SGHNT; CDR2 reads YYREEE (reference sequence). The V and J ends lost 4 bases and 2 bases, in that order; junction bases with no gene match: 10. The CDR3 consists of 16 residues. The CDR3, as DNA: TGTGCCAGCAGCATGATGGGCAGGGGGCGAAACACTGAAGCTTTCTTT. Protein: CASSMMGRGRNTEAFF. Looking up the rest from reference TRBV5-4 and TRBJ1-1 gives the full variable domain: ETGVTQSPTHLIKTRGQQVTLRCSSQSGHNTVSWYQQALGQGPQFIFQYYREEENGRGNFPPRFSGLQFPNYSSELNVNALELDDSALYLCASSMMGRGRNTEAFFGQGTRLTVV.